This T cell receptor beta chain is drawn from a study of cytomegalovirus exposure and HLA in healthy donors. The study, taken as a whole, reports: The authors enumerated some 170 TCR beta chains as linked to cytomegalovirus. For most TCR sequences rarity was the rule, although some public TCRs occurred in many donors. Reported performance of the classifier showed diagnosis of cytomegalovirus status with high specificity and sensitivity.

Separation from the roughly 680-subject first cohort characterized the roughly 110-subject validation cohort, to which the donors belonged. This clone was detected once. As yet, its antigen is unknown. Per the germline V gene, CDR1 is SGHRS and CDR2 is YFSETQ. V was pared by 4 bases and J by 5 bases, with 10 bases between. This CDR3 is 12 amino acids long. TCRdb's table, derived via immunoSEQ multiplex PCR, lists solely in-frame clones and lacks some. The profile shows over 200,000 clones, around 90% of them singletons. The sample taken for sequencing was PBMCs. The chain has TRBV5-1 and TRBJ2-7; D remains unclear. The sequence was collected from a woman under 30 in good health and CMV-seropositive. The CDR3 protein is CASSLGDNEQYF. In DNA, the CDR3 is TGCGCCAGCAGCCTCGGTGACAACGAGCAGTACTTC.